These 24 T cell receptor beta chains were sequenced from one sample in a study of regulatory T cells in long-lasting Graves disease. Construction of the TCR beta libraries employed iRepertoire HTBI primers in conjunction with Arm-PCR of CDR3 regions. TCRdb itself ran the multiplex PCR reads through MiXCR, one entry per CDR3 protein. The sample records some 420,000 distinct CDR3 sequences, about 20% being singletons. Time point noted: persistent/refractory GD, antithyroid drugs over 5 years with positive TRAb. RNA from PBMCs was the source of the TCR library. This specimen was peripheral blood mononuclear cells (PBMCs), taken when the disease was refractory, from a patient treated with antithyroid drugs. These receptors all come from a female donor with Graves disease.

This clonotype was detected many times. The chain couples TRBV2 to TRBJ2-2; a possible D gene is TRBD2 (6 bases). The CDR3 contains 15 residues. Trimming pared 4 bases from V and 1 base from J, leaving 10 bases between. CDR1 and CDR2 from the germline V gene are SNHLY and FYNNEI. The CDR3 nucleotides read TGTGCCAGCAGTGTTTGGCGGGGGAACACCGGGGAGCTGTTTTTT. Translation gives CASSVWRGNTGELFF. Together with reference TRBV2 and TRBJ2-2, the CDR3 gives the full variable domain: EPEVTQTPSHQVTQMGQEVILRCVPISNHLYFYWYRQILGQKVEFLVSFYNNEISEKSEIFDDQFSVERPDGSNFTLKIRSTKLEDSAMYFCASSVWRGNTGELFFGEGSRLTVL.

As for this clonotype: This may stem from a read error, because a much larger clone lies one nucleotide away. The V call is TRBV6-5, the J call TRBJ2-2; possible D gene TRBD1, 6 bases. Germline V gives CDR1 MNHEY, CDR2 SVGAGI. The CDR3 spans 18 residues. Trimming shortened V by 4 bases and J by 4 bases, and 22 bases separated the two germline ends. CDR3 loop: CASSSDRTDRTSTGELFF. The DNA of the CDR3 is TGTGCCAGCAGTTCGGATCGGACAGATAGGACTTCCACCGGGGAGCTGTTTTTT.

This clonotype was seen ten or more times. The chain links TRBV10-3 to TRBJ1-6, with D unclear. CDR1 is ENHRY and CDR2 is SYGVKD in the germline V gene. With 6 bases removed from V and 7 bases from J, the gap between germline ends came to 7 bases. The CDR3 totals 12 residues. CDR3 sequence (DNA): TGTGCCATCAGCTCGATCAATTCACCCCTCCACTTT. It translates to CAISSINSPLHF.

A remark on this clonotype: A clone one base away is much larger, so this may be a read error. The rearrangement uses TRBV7-2 and TRBJ1-2; D not certain. Trimming cost V 6 bases and J 7 bases, with 21 bases left between them. The germline gives CDR1 SGHTA, CDR2 FQGNSA. The CDR3 consists of 15 residues. CDR3 DNA sequence: TGTGCCAGCAGGGAGCAGCCCCTGGGAGACTGTGGCTACACCTTC. This gives the protein CASREQPLGDCGYTF.

This clonotype was picked up many times. This chain joins TRBV6-5 and TRBJ1-1; D gene unclear. The V gene's germline CDR1 is MNHEY and CDR2 SVGAGI. The CDR3 extends over 11 amino acids. V was trimmed by 4 bases and J by 7 bases, leaving 7 bases between them. The CDR3, as DNA: TGTGCCAGCAGTTCGGGAGTTGAAGCTTTCTTT. It codes for CASSSGVEAFF.

The chain is built from TRBV6-1 and TRBJ2-7; D uncertain. The length of the CDR3 is 12 residues. Trimming cost V 5 bases and J 3 bases, with 8 bases left between them. Germline-derived CDR1 and CDR2 are MNHNS and SASEGT. The CDR3: CASSPQLYEQYF. DNA for the CDR3: TGTGCCAGCAGTCCCCAGCTCTACGAGCAGTACTTC.

The table lists this clonotype with many counts. V and J are TRBV27 and TRBJ2-5; possibly TRBD2 for D (6 bases). This CDR3 contains 13 residues. V was trimmed by 6 bases and J by 5 bases, leaving 13 bases between them. The V gene's germline CDR1 is MNHEY and CDR2 SMNVEV (reference sequence). The CDR3 DNA follows: TGTGCCAGCAGCTGGAGGGGCCAGGAGACCCAGTACTTC. This encodes CASSWRGQETQYF.

This clonotype has just a few counts. V is TRBV7-8 and J is TRBJ2-2, with a weak D call TRBD2 (6 bases). Germline V gives CDR1 SGHVS, CDR2 FQNEAQ. V was pared by 5 bases and J by 0 bases, with 19 bases between. The CDR3 sequence is 18 residues long. CDR3 region: CASSLRGTLNPNTGELFF. Here the CDR3 DNA reads TGTGCCAGCAGCCTACGGGGGACCCTCAATCCGAACACCGGGGAGCTGTTTTTT.

This clonotype was counted many times. This sequence joins TRBV14 and TRBJ2-7, with D perhaps matching TRBD2 (6 bases). This CDR3 has 13 amino acids. The germline CDR1 and CDR2 sequences are SGHDN and FVKESK. Trimming removed 1 base at V and 3 bases at J, with 7 bases between. In nucleotides, the CDR3 is TGTGCCAGCAGCCAAGTCGGGGGCTACGAGCAGTACTTC. It codes for CASSQVGGYEQYF.

At least ten counts were recorded for this clonotype. This sequence joins TRBV29-1 and TRBJ2-7, with D maybe TRBD1 (6 bases). Germline CDR1 and CDR2: SQVTM and ANQGSEA. Trimming stripped 4 bases from V and 4 bases from J, with 8 bases between. There are 11 residues in the CDR3. Here the CDR3 DNA reads TGCAGCGTTGGGACAGAATACGAGCAGTACTTC. It codes for CSVGTEYEQYF.

To note about this clonotype: Just one base apart from a much larger clone, this may be a read error. The CDR3 region is CTSIIISEAFF. In DNA, the CDR3 is TGTACCAGCATCATTATCTCTGAAGCTTTCTTT. This chain uses TRBV7-2 with TRBJ1-1; no clear D gene. Trimming removed 7 bases from V and 6 bases from J, with 9 bases in between. Germline V gene lookup returns CDR1 SGHTA and CDR2 FQGNSA. This CDR3 spans 11 amino acids.

This clonotype was observed many times. The V call is TRBV28, the J call TRBJ1-5; the D is unclear. Trimming removed 1 base at V and 0 bases at J, with 4 bases between. CDR1 and CDR2 from the germline V gene are MDHEN and SYDVKM. The CDR3 spans 14 residues. CDR3 loop: CASSLYSSNQPQHF. The CDR3 region has the DNA TGTGCCAGCAGTTTATACTCTAGCAATCAGCCCCAGCATTTT.

Of note for this clonotype: A much larger clone is a single base away; this may be a read error. J is TRBJ2-5 and V is TRBV20-1; D may be TRBD2 (6 bases). CDR1 is DFQATT and CDR2 is SNEGSKA in the germline V gene (reference sequence). The CDR3 extends over 14 amino acids. Trimming removed 0 bases at V and 3 bases at J, with 11 bases between. CDR3 protein: CSARDWRGEETQYF. For the CDR3, the DNA is TGCAGTGCTAGAGATTGGCGGGGAGAAGAGACCCAGTACTTC.

Comment on this clonotype: This may come from a read error, since a much larger clone is one base off. The rearrangement uses TRBV12-3 or TRBV12-4 and TRBJ2-7; the D is unclear. The CDR3 has 13 amino acids. The V end lost 3 bases, the J end lost 6 bases, and 12 bases lay between the germline ends. The CDR3 coding sequence is TGTGCCAGCAGTTTTAGGGTGCAGAGCGAGCAGTACTTC. This sequence encodes CASSFRVQSEQYF.

V usage is TRBV28 and J usage is TRBJ1-5; a possible D gene is TRBD1 (5 bases). Trimming left V 6 bases short and J 2 bases short, with 14 bases between. Looked up from germline, CDR1 is MDHEN and CDR2 is SYDVKM. The CDR3 is made up of 15 amino acids. CDR3 sequence: CASSLAGVCNQPQHF. The CDR3 DNA follows: TGTGCCAGCAGCTTAGCGGGGGTTTGCAATCAGCCCCAGCATTTT.

This clonotype was seen many times. V usage is TRBV6-1 and J usage is TRBJ2-6; 7 nucleotides match TRBD1. V shed 8 bases, J shed 0 bases, and the junction held 13 bases outside the gene matches. Germline V gene sequence: CDR1 MNHNS, CDR2 SASEGT. The CDR3 sequence is 18 residues long. The CDR3 loop is CASAPQGVPRSGANVLTF. In nucleotides, the CDR3 is TGTGCCAGCGCGCCTCAGGGGGTGCCACGCTCTGGGGCCAACGTCCTGACTTTC.

This clonotype showed up many times. The rearrangement joins TRBV6-5 to TRBJ1-6; D may be TRBD1 (6 bases). With 2 bases removed from V and 7 bases from J, the gap between germline ends came to 9 bases. The CDR3 has 14 residues. The germline CDR1 and CDR2 sequences are MNHEY and SVGAGI. In nucleotides, the CDR3 is TGTGCCAGCAGTTACGCAGGGGAGAATTCACCCCTCCACTTT. As protein: CASSYAGENSPLHF.

The table lists this clonotype with many counts. The chain employs TRBV6-1 and TRBJ2-7; the D gene is possibly TRBD1 (6 bases). CDR1 MNHNS and CDR2 SASEGT come from the germline V gene. The CDR3 has 13 residues. V was clipped by 4 bases and J by 3 bases, with 10 bases between them. The CDR3 region is CASSVNRDYEQYF. The CDR3 DNA is TGTGCCAGCAGTGTCAACAGGGACTACGAGCAGTACTTC.

At least ten counts were recorded for this clonotype. This sequence joins TRBV28 and TRBJ1-1; D remains unclear. Germline CDR1 is MDHEN and CDR2 is SYDVKM. V lost 5 bases to trimming and J lost 6 bases, with 13 bases between them. This CDR3 contains 13 residues. The CDR3 spells CASSKNNGPEAFF. The CDR3 nucleotides read TGTGCCAGCAGTAAAAACAACGGGCCTGAAGCTTTCTTT.

V usage is TRBV5-1 and J usage is TRBJ2-5; D tentatively reads TRBD1 or TRBD2 (5 bases each). The germline gives CDR1 SGHRS, CDR2 YFSETQ. There are 14 residues in the CDR3. The V gene lost 0 bases and the J gene lost 4 bases, with 10 bases spanning the gap. Here the CDR3 DNA reads TGCGCCAGCAGCTTGGCGGGGACCCCAGAGACCCAGTACTTC. Amino acids: CASSLAGTPETQYF.

This clonotype came up a few times. The chain links TRBV7-9 to TRBJ1-1; D might be TRBD1 (6 bases). From germline, CDR1 is SEHNR and CDR2 FQNEAQ (reference sequence). V was pared by 4 bases and J by 4 bases, with 13 bases between. The CDR3 consists of 14 residues. In DNA form, the CDR3 reads TGTGCCAGCAGCTCGTACAGGGACGGCACTGAAGCTTTCTTT. As protein: CASSSYRDGTEAFF.

This clonotype was detected a few times. Germline and junction disagree at one end, which may indicate a read error. This chain joins TRBV6-2 or TRBV6-3 and TRBJ1-2; 8 nucleotides agree with TRBD1. Per the germline V gene, CDR1 is MNHEY and CDR2 is SVGEGT. There are 13 residues in the CDR3. The CDR3 loop reads CASSSPGGGGHTF. Here the CDR3 DNA reads TGTGCCAGCAGTTCTCCAGGGGGCGGTGGCCACACCTTC.

This clonotype was detected many times. The gene calls are TRBV30 and TRBJ1-5; no definite D call. The CDR3 sequence is 13 residues long. V lost 2 bases, J lost 5 bases, and 10 bases lay in between. Germline V gene sequence: CDR1 GTSNPN, CDR2 SVGIG (reference sequence). Here the CDR3 reads CAWSSRQDQPQHF. CDR3 DNA: TGTGCCTGGAGTTCCAGGCAAGATCAGCCCCAGCATTTT.

About this clonotype: This may be a read error: a much more frequent sequence differs by one nucleotide. J is TRBJ1-5 and V is TRBV6-9; TRBD1 is a possible D gene (6 bases). CDR1 and CDR2 from the germline V gene are MNHGY and SVAAGI. This CDR3 is built from 16 residues. The V end was cut by 3 bases, the J end by 3 bases, with 15 bases between. The CDR3, as DNA: TGTGCCAGCAGTTACCTCAAGGGGGAGGCCAATCAGCCCCAGCATTTT. This sequence encodes CASSYLKGEANQPQHF.